This is a list of T cell receptor beta chains from one sample in a study of T cells in Graves' hyperthyroidism and ophthalmopathy. TCRdb passed the multiplex PCR reads through MiXCR, listing each CDR3 protein once. The data show about 510,000 distinct CDR3 sequences, 40% to 50% seen once. Source material: peripheral blood or thyroid tissue (not recorded which). Every receptor here comes from an adult woman with Graves' disease, either hyperthyroidism or ophthalmopathy (not recorded which). The CDR3 runs from the conserved cysteine through the conserved F or W. The D gene is left open where the match is weak. Size is stated for part of the rows, as once, few or many counts, or as a class when the clone is expanded.

CDR3,DNA,length,J,size,D,V
CATSRSIGTGGEGTEAFF,TGTGCCACCAGCAGGAGTATCGGGACAGGGGGCGAAGGCACTGAAGCTTTCTTT,18,TRBJ1-1,once,TRBD1,TRBV15
CASSARGTGDEKLFF,TGCGCCAGCAGCGCCCGCGGGACAGGGGACGAAAAACTGTTTTTT,15,TRBJ1-4,NA,TRBD1,TRBV5-1
CSARARDRGWQPQHF,TGCAGTGCTAGAGCCCGGGACAGGGGGTGGCAGCCCCAGCATTTT,15,TRBJ1-5,NA,TRBD1,TRBV20-1
CASSRHGSYEQYF,TGTGCCAGCAGCCGCCACGGATCCTACGAGCAGTACTTC,13,TRBJ2-7,NA,NA,TRBV4-2
CSALQGNYGYTF,TGCAGCGCCCTACAGGGGAACTATGGCTACACCTTC,12,TRBJ1-2,few,TRBD1,TRBV29-1
CASSEWHTGELFF,TGTGCCAGCAGTGAATGGCACACCGGGGAGCTGTTTTTT,13,TRBJ2-2,NA,NA,TRBV2
CSVEAVWGTEAFF,TGCAGCGTTGAAGCCGTCTGGGGTACTGAAGCTTTCTTT,13,TRBJ1-1,many,NA,TRBV29-1
CASRGETQYF,TGTGCCAGCAGAGGAGAGACCCAGTACTTC,10,TRBJ2-5,many,NA,TRBV6-2/TRBV6-3
CARGGQTQHF,TGTGCCAGGGGAGGACAGACCCAGCATTTT,10,TRBJ1-5,NA,NA,TRBV2
CAISATGTVYERYF,TGTGCCATCAGCGCCACCGGGACAGTCTACGAGCGGTACTTC,14,TRBJ2-7,NA,TRBD1,TRBV10-3
CASSTGRGSGEKLFF,TGTGCCAGCAGTACCGGACGTGGATCCGGTGAAAAACTGTTTTTT,15,TRBJ1-4,many,NA,TRBV6-5
CATRWEAQYF,TGTGCCACCCGTTGGGAGGCGCAGTACTTC,10,TRBJ2-7,NA,NA,TRBV6-5